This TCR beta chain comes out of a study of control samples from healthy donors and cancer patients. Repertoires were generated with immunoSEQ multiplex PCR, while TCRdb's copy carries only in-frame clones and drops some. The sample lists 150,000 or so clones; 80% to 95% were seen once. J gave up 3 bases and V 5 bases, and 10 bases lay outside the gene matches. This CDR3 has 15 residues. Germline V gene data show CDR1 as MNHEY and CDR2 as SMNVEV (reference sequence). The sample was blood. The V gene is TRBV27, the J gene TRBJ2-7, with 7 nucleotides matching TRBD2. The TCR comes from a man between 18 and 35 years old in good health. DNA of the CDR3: TGTGCCAGCAGTCCACTAAGCGGGGCTCTCTACGAGCAGTACTTC. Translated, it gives CASSPLSGALYEQYF.